Reported below is one T cell receptor (beta chain). No antigen is known for it. The J segment lost 1 base and the V segment lost 2 bases, leaving 7 bases of the junction unmatched. This CDR3 is built from 16 residues. Germline CDR1 is LNHNV and CDR2 is YYDKDF (reference sequence). This record belongs to a study of beta chain features in type 1 diabetes. The wider study: Cell yields, age and gender were similar between patients and healthy donors.

Study-wide results and limits: A greater similarity of naive, central memory and Treg TCRB repertoires was seen among patients than among healthy donors.

Expressed TCRB transcripts were sequenced because the isolated RNA had all been reverse transcribed beforehand. Repertoires were generated with immunoSEQ multiplex PCR, while TCRdb's copy carries only in-frame clones and drops some. The data contain 150,000 or so clones, around 10% of them singletons. The genes are TRBV15 and TRBJ1-1; TRBD1 aligns across 7 bases. The clonotype was recovered from a man younger than 35 in good health. Material for sequencing was central memory CD4+ T cells from blood. CDR3 loop: CATSRPRQGRNTEAFF. The CDR3 nucleotides are TGTGCCACCAGCAGACCTCGACAGGGTCGGAACACTGAAGCTTTCTTT.